This T cell receptor beta chain was documented in a study of blood T cell repertoires in COVID-19. On the study more broadly: COVID-19 samples collected from the United States, Italy and Spain covered acute and convalescent phases.

Germline lookup yields CDR1 SGDLS and CDR2 YYNGEE. This CDR3 has 17 amino acids. V lost 4 bases to trimming and J lost 0 bases; unmatched junction nucleotides: 6. Profiled with immunoSEQ multiplex PCR; TCRdb holds only in-frame clones, not every one. The sample holds about 280,000 clones; about four fifths are singletons and the top ten take 5%. The cohort comprised adults aged about 18 to 100 years residing in approximately 25 US areas. Membership in each cohort depended on participant-reported clinical history. Exposed participants came across a COVID-19 case within 2 weeks before study entry. The chain couples TRBV9 to TRBJ2-1, with 11 bases identical to TRBD2. The specimen was PBMCs or T cells enriched from blood (not recorded which). The clonotype was recovered from a man in his forties who had been exposed to COVID-19. The CDR3 coding sequence is TGTGCCAGCAGCTCGGGACTAGCGGACAGCTCCTACAATGAGCAGTTCTTC. Translation gives CASSSGLADSSYNEQFF.